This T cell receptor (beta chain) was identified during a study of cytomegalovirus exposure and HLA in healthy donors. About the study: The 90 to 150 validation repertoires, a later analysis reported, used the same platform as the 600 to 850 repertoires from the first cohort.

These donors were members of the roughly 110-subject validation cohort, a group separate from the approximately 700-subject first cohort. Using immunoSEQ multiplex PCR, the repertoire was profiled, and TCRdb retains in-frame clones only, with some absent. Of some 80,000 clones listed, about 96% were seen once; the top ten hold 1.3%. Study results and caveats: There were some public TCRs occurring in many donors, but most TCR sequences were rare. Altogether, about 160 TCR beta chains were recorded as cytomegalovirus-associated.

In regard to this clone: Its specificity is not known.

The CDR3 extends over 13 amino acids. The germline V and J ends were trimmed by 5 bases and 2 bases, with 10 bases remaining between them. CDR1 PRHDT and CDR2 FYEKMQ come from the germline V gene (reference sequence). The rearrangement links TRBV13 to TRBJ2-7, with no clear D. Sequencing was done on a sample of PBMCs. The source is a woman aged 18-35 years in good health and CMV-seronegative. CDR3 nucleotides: TGTGCCAGCAGCCTATGGTCAACCTACGAGCAGTACTTC. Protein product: CASSLWSTYEQYF.